This T cell receptor beta chain was obtained from a study of T-cell memory formation after mild COVID-19. This clonotype was seen a handful of times. Its specificity is not known. Whole-study results and caveats: Clones from the second wave (peaking day 37) had unconfirmed SARS-CoV-2 specificity.

TCRdb reanalysed the 5' RACE reads using MiXCR and keeps one entry per CDR3 protein. The data contain approximately 100,000 distinct CDR3 sequences, approximately 15% of them singletons. V was clipped by 6 bases and J by 5 bases; unmatched bases: 7. CDR3 length equals 13 residues. Germline CDR1 is SNHLY and CDR2 is FYNNEI. The sequenced sample was PBMCs or a T cell subset sorted from them (not recorded which). The sequence came from an adult woman who had mild COVID-19 (a few samples of this study predate the infection). Cell type and time point are not known. V gene TRBV2 combines with J gene TRBJ2-7, with 7 positions matching TRBD1. CDR3: CASRRQGVDEQYF. CDR3 nucleotide sequence: TGTGCCAGCAGGCGCCAGGGGGTCGACGAGCAGTACTTC.